This T cell receptor (beta chain) emerged from a study of CD8 T cells in ankylosing spondylitis. Notes on the study in general: As reported, disease-linked clones showed significant enrichment in matched ankylosing spondylitis synovial fluid.

This clonotype was counted ten times or more. Its specificity is unknown. Each CDR3 protein gets one entry after TCRdb re-called the 5' RACE reads with MiXCR. Of 300,000 to 350,000 distinct CDR3 sequences listed, around a tenth are singletons. This CDR3 has 18 amino acids. V lost 1 base to trimming and J lost 0 bases; unmatched junction nucleotides: 7. Germline V gene data show CDR1 as SQVTM and CDR2 as ANQGSEA. Sample: blood, either unsorted or a sorted T cell fraction (not recorded which). The source is a female donor with ankylosing spondylitis or in good health (not recorded which). The gene calls are TRBV29-1 and TRBJ2-1; 12 nucleotides line up with TRBD2. The DNA for the CDR3 is TGCAGCGTTGAAGGGCTAGCGGGAGGGGAGGGCTCCTACAATGAGCAGTTCTTC. It is translated as CSVEGLAGGEGSYNEQFF.